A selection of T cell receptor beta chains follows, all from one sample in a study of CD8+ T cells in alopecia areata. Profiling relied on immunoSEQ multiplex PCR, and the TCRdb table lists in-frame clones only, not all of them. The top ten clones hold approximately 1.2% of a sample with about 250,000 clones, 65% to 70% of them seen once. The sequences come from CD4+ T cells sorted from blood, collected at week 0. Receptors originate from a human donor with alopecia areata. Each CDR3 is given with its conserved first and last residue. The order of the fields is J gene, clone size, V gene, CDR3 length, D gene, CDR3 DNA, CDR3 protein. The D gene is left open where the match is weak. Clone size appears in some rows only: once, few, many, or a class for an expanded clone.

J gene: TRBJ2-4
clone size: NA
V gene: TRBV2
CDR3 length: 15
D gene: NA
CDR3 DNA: TGTGCCAGCAGTGAAGACCGGGCGGCCAAAAACATTCAGTACTTC
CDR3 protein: CASSEDRAAKNIQYF

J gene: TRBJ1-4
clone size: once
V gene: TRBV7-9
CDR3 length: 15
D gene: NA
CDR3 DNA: TGTGCCAGCAGCCCTCCGGACAGCCGGAATGAAAAACTGTTTTTT
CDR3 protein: CASSPPDSRNEKLFF

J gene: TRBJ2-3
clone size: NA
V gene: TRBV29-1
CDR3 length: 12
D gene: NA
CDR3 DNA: TGCAGCGTTGAGAGGGGCACAGATACGCAGTATTTT
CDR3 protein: CSVERGTDTQYF

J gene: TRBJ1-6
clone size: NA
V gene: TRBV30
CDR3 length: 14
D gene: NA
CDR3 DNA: TGTGCCCGCGATGAGAGCTCCTATAATTCACCCCTCCACTTT
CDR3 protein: CARDESSYNSPLHF

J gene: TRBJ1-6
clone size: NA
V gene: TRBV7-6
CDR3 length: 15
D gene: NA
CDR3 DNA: TGTGCCAGCAGCTTAGTAGGCCAGGCGGGTTCACCCCTCCACTTT
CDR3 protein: CASSLVGQAGSPLHF

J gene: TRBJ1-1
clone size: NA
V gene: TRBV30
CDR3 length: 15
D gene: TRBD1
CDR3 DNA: TGTGCCTGGCGTTGGAGGGACAGAGTGAACACTGAAGCTTTCTTT
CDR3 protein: CAWRWRDRVNTEAFF

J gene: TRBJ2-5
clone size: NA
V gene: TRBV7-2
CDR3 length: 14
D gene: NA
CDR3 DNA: TGTGCCAGCAGCTTAGCGGGGTCCCAAGAGACCCAGTACTTC
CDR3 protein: CASSLAGSQETQYF

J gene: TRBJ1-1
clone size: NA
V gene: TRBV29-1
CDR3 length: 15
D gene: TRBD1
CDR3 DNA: TGCAGCGTCCAGACAGGGGAGGTTTGGAACACTGAAGCTTTCTTT
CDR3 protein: CSVQTGEVWNTEAFF

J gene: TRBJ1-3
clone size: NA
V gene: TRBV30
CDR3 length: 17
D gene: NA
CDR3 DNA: TGTGCCTGGAGTGTACATCAGTACAGGGCCTCTGGAAACACCATATATTTT
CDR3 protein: CAWSVHQYRASGNTIYF

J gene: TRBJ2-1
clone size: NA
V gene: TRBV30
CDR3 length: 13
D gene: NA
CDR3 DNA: TGTGCCTGGAACTTAGCTATCTACAATGAGCAGTTCTTC
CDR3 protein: CAWNLAIYNEQFF

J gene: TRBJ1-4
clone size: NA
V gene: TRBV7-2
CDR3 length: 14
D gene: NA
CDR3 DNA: TGTGCCAGCAACCGGGGGGCCCCTGGGGAAAAACTGTTTTTT
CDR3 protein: CASNRGAPGEKLFF

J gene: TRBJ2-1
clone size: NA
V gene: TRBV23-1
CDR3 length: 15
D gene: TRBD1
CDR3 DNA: TGCGCCAGCGGGCAACAGGGGAGCTCCTACAATGAGCAGTTCTTC
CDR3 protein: CASGQQGSSYNEQFF

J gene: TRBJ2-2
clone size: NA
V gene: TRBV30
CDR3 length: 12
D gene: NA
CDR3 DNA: TGTGCCTGGAATTTTTACTCCGGGGAGCTGTTTTTT
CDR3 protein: CAWNFYSGELFF

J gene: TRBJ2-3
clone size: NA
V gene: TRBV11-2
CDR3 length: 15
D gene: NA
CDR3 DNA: TGTGCCAGCAGCTTCCGGTCCCAACGCACAGATACGCAGTATTTT
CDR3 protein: CASSFRSQRTDTQYF

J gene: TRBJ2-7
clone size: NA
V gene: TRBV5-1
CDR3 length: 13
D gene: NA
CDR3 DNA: TGCGCCAGCAGCTTGGAACAGGCCTACGAGCAGTACTTC
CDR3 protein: CASSLEQAYEQYF

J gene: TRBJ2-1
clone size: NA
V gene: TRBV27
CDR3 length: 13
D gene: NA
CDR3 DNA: TGTGCCAGCAGCGGGGGTCTCTACAATGAGCAGTTCTTC
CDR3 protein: CASSGGLYNEQFF

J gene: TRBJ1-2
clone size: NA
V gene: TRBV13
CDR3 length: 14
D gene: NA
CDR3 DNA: TGTGCCAGCAGCTTAGTTCAGTTCTCCTATGGCTACACCTTC
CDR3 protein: CASSLVQFSYGYTF

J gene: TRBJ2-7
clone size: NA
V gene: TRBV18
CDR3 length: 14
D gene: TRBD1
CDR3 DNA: TGTGCCAGCTCACCCGGGACAGGGACCTACGAGCAGTACTTC
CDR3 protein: CASSPGTGTYEQYF

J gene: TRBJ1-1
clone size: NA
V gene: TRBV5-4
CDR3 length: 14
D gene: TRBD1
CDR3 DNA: TGTGCCAGCAGCTTGGGGACAGGGGACACTGAAGCTTTCTTT
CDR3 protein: CASSLGTGDTEAFF

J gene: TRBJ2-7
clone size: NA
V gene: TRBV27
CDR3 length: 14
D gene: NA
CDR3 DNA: TGTGCCAGCAGTTTAGGGTCAGGGGAGTACGAGCAGTACTTC
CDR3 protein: CASSLGSGEYEQYF

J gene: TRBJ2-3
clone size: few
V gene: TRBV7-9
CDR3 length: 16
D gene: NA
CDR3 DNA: TGTGCCAGCAGCCAGATGAAACAGTTAAACACAGATACGCAGTATTTT
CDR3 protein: CASSQMKQLNTDTQYF

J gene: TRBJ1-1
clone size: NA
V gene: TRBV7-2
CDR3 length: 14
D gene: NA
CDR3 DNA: TGTGCCATCATACATCCGGATATGAACACTGAAGCTTTCTTT
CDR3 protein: CAIIHPDMNTEAFF

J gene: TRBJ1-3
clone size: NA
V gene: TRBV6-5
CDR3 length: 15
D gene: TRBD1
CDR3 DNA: TGTGCCAGCAGACAGGGGGCAATTTCGGGAAACACCATATATTTT
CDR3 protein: CASRQGAISGNTIYF

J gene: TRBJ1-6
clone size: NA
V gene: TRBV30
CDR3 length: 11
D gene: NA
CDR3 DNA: TGTGCCTTCCAGACGGGTTCACCCCTCCACTTT
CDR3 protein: CAFQTGSPLHF

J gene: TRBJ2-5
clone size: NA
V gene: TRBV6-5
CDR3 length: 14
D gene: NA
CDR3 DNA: TGTGCCAGCAGCCTAGCCACGGATTCAGAGACCCAGTACTTC
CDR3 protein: CASSLATDSETQYF

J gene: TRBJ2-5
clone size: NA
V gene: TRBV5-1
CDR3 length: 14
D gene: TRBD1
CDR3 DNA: TGCGCCAGCAGCATGAGGGACAGTCGAGAGACCCAGTACTTC
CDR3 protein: CASSMRDSRETQYF

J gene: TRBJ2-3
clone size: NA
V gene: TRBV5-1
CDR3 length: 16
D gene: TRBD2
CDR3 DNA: TGCGCCAGCAGCCCCGGAGTAGCGGGGGGATCAGATACGCAGTATTTT
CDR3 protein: CASSPGVAGGSDTQYF

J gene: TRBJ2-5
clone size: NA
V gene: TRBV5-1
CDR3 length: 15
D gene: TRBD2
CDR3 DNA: TGCGCCAGCAGCTTCCTAGCGGGGTCCCAAGAGACCCAGTACTTC
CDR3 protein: CASSFLAGSQETQYF

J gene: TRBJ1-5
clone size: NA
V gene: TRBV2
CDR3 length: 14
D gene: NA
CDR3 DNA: TGTGCCAGCGGAGACCGACAGCGCAATCAGCCCCAGCATTTT
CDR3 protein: CASGDRQRNQPQHF

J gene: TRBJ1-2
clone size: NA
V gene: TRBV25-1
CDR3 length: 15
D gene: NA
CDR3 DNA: TGTGCCAGCAGTGAATTAGACCCGCCGGATCAGGGCTACACCTTC
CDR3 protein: CASSELDPPDQGYTF